The 21 T cell receptor beta chains reported below all come from one sample, sequenced in a study of identifying expanded T cells in peripheral blood. Data came from immunoSEQ multiplex PCR; TCRdb stores just in-frame clones and leaves some out. The profile shows 58,000 or so clones, about 85% of them singletons. The sample taken for sequencing was blood. These receptors all stem from a person aged 18 to 75 in good health.

This sequence joins TRBV5-1 and TRBJ1-1; 8 bases map to TRBD1. There are 14 residues in the CDR3. Per the germline V gene, CDR1 is SGHRS and CDR2 is YFSETQ. V lost 0 bases and J lost 6; bases outside the gene matches: 4. For the CDR3, the DNA is TGCGCCAGCAGCTTGGGGACAGGGTTTCCTGAAGCTTTCTTT. Translating gives CASSLGTGFPEAFF.

This chain joins TRBV5-1 and TRBJ2-7, with D possibly TRBD2 on 5 matching bases. Trimming shortened V by 0 bases and J by 4 bases, and 11 bases separated the two germline ends. Germline V gives CDR1 SGHRS, CDR2 YFSETQ. This CDR3 region has 14 residues. The CDR3 spells CASSLAGAVYEQYF. In nucleotides, the CDR3 is TGCGCCAGCAGCTTGGCCGGAGCGGTTTACGAGCAGTACTTC.

The genes are TRBV7-9 and TRBJ2-1; 12 nucleotides agree with TRBD2. Germline CDR1 SEHNR, CDR2 FQNEAQ (reference sequence). This CDR3 is 19 amino acids long. J gave up 0 bases and V 3 bases, and 9 bases lay outside the gene matches. DNA of the CDR3: TGTGCCAGCAGCTTCGAGAGTCTAGCGGGGGGGCCCTCCTACAATGAGCAGTTCTTC. This encodes CASSFESLAGGPSYNEQFF.

This chain connects TRBV6-1 to TRBJ1-2; D is undetermined. There are 12 residues in the CDR3. The V and J ends lost 2 bases and 2 bases respectively, with 3 bases between them. Germline loops: CDR1 MNHNS, CDR2 SASEGT. CDR3 DNA: TGTGCCAGCAGTGAACAAAACTATGGCTACACCTTC. It translates to CASSEQNYGYTF.

This clone has ten or more counts. This chain uses TRBV9 with TRBJ2-7; 10 bases fit TRBD2. The CDR3 is made up of 16 amino acids. Germline V gene sequence: CDR1 SGDLS, CDR2 YYNGEE. After removal of 3 bases from V and 0 bases from J, the junction contained 6 bases not matched to a gene. The DNA for the CDR3 is TGTGCCAGCAGCGGACGACTAGCGGGCAACTCCTACGAGCAGTACTTC. It translates to CASSGRLAGNSYEQYF.

The chain has TRBV21-1 and TRBJ1-6. TRBV21-1 is tagged as a pseudogene. The CDR3 sequence is 15 residues long. The CDR3 region has the DNA TGTGCCAGCAGCAAAGAGGGCAGAAATAATTCACCCCTCCACTTT. Translation: CASSKEGRNNSPLHF.

V is TRBV7-8 and J is TRBJ2-6; D is unclear. From germline, CDR1 is SGHVS and CDR2 FQNEAQ. The V and J ends lost 1 base and 7 bases respectively, with 14 bases between them. The CDR3 loop spans 16 amino acids. The chain's CDR3 is CASSLVTGLRANVLTF. DNA of the CDR3: TGTGCCAGCAGCTTAGTAACCGGCTTGAGAGCCAACGTCCTGACTTTC. Variable domain in full (rest from reference TRBV7-8 and TRBJ2-6): GAGVSQSPRYKVAKRGQDVALRCDPISGHVSLFWYQQALGQGPEFLTYFQNEAQLDKSGLPSDRFFAERPEGSVSTLKIQRTQQEDSAVYLCASSLVTGLRANVLTFGAGSRLTVL.

The chain uses TRBV30 and TRBJ1-5; D call uncertain. CDR1 GTSNPN and CDR2 SVGIG come from the germline V gene (reference sequence). The CDR3 is made up of 16 amino acids. V was trimmed by 1 base and J by 2 bases, leaving 15 bases between them. The CDR3 sequence: CAWSDLNPAGNQPQHF. The CDR3, as DNA: TGTGCCTGGAGTGATTTGAACCCCGCGGGCAATCAGCCCCAGCATTTT.

This chain links TRBV15 with TRBJ1-1; D remains unclear. The V end lost 1 base, the J end lost 12 bases, and 15 bases lay between the germline ends. Germline V gives CDR1 LNHNV, CDR2 YYDKDF (reference sequence). The CDR3 contains 13 residues. The CDR3 DNA sequence: TGTGCCACCAGCAGAGGAGACTCTGTTGGATCTTTCTTT. It specifies CATSRGDSVGSFF.

This chain uses TRBV19 with TRBJ1-1, with TRBD1 matching over 7 bases. The CDR3 runs to 15 residues. The germline CDR1 and CDR2 sequences are LNHDA and SQIVND (reference sequence). With 1 base clipped from V and 0 bases from J, the junction kept 2 bases outside the gene matches. This chain's CDR3 is CASSIAQGVNTEAFF. The CDR3 coding sequence is TGTGCCAGTAGTATAGCTCAGGGGGTGAACACTGAAGCTTTCTTT. Supplemented by reference TRBV19 and TRBJ1-1, the full variable domain reads DGGITQSPKYLFRKEGQNVTLSCEQNLNHDAMYWYRQDPGQGLRLIYYSQIVNDFQKGDIAEGYSVSREKKESFPLTVTSAQKNPTAFYLCASSIAQGVNTEAFFGQGTRLTVV.

V and J are TRBV5-6 and TRBJ1-1; possibly TRBD1 for D (5 bases). The CDR3 covers 15 residues. Trimming removed 4 bases from V and 0 bases from J, with 13 bases in between. Looked up from germline, CDR1 is SGHDT and CDR2 is YYEEEE. The chain's CDR3 is CASSAGRALNTEAFF. CDR3 DNA: TGTGCCAGCAGCGCGGGACGGGCTTTGAACACTGAAGCTTTCTTT.

The V call is TRBV7-2, the J call TRBJ2-2; 8 nucleotides line up with TRBD1. This CDR3 comprises 14 residues. The V segment lost 5 bases and the J segment 7 bases; nucleotides outside the gene matches: 6. The germline V gene has CDR1 SGHTA and CDR2 FQGNSA. The chain's CDR3 is CASSATGVGGELFF. The CDR3 DNA follows: TGTGCCAGCAGCGCGACAGGGGTCGGCGGGGAGCTGTTTTTT. The variable domain in full, with the rest retrieved from reference TRBV7-2 and TRBJ2-2, is GAGVSQSPSNKVTEKGKDVELRCDPISGHTALYWYRQSLGQGLEFLIYFQGNSAPDKSGLPSDRFSAERTGGSVSTLTIQRTQQEDSAVYLCASSATGVGGELFFGEGSRLTVL.

This rearrangement joins TRBV29-1 to TRBJ2-7; no clear D. V was cut by 5 bases and J by 8 bases, with 4 bases left in between. Germline V gene data show CDR1 as SQVTM and CDR2 as ANQGSEA. The CDR3 spans 8 residues. CDR3 protein: CSVFQQYV. The CDR3 coding sequence is TGCAGCGTTTTTCAGCAGTACGTC.

This clone was found a few times. The chain uses TRBV5-1 and TRBJ1-2, with TRBD1 matching over 7 bases. J gave up 3 bases and V 7 bases, and 6 bases lay outside the gene matches. This CDR3 spans 13 amino acids. Germline CDR1 SGHRS, CDR2 YFSETQ. The CDR3 bases are TGCGCCAGCGCCCAGGGGGGGGACTATGGCTACACCTTC. Translated, it gives CASAQGGDYGYTF.

The gene calls are TRBV28 and TRBJ1-4; D might be TRBD1 (5 bases). V lost 5 bases and J lost 11, with 18 bases in between. CDR1 and CDR2 from the germline V gene are MDHEN and SYDVKM. The CDR3 has 14 residues. Here the CDR3 reads CASSLTRTPEKLFF. The CDR3 DNA reads TGTGCCAGCAGTCTGACCCGGACACCCGAGAAACTGTTTTTT.

The rearrangement links TRBV6-5 to TRBJ1-1; the D is unclear. This CDR3 contains 15 residues. CDR1 is MNHEY and CDR2 is SVGAGI in the germline V gene. Trimming stripped 6 bases from V and 0 bases from J, with 14 bases between. This CDR3 reads CASSPKGLLNTEAFF. The CDR3, as DNA: TGTGCCAGCAGCCCTAAGGGCCTTTTGAACACTGAAGCTTTCTTT.

The J gene is TRBJ2-5, the V gene TRBV30; 8 bases line up with TRBD1. Germline values: CDR1 GTSNPN, CDR2 SVGIG (reference sequence). This CDR3 spans 12 amino acids. V shed 5 bases and J 2 bases; nucleotides not matched to a gene: 1. CDR3 sequence: CAWGTGQETQYF. The CDR3 DNA reads TGTGCCTGGGGGACAGGACAAGAGACCCAGTACTTC.

V and J are TRBV7-8 and TRBJ1-4, with a possible D match to TRBD1 (6 bases). Germline V lookup: CDR1 SGHVS, CDR2 FQNEAQ. The CDR3 length is 14 residues. V dropped 5 bases and J dropped 8 bases, with 15 bases sitting between them. The CDR3 sequence is CASSAAGAGEKLFF. The DNA for the CDR3 is TGTGCCAGCAGCGCCGCAGGGGCAGGCGAAAAACTGTTTTTT.

In its sample, this clone was seen once. The J gene is TRBJ1-3, the V gene TRBV27; D unresolved. Germline V gene lookup returns CDR1 MNHEY and CDR2 SMNVEV (reference sequence). Trimming removed 2 bases from V and 2 bases from J, with 10 bases in between. This CDR3 comprises 15 residues. The CDR3: CASSLSAVPGNTIYF. CDR3 sequence (DNA): TGTGCCAGCAGTTTAAGCGCGGTACCTGGAAACACCATATATTTT.

The genes are TRBV2 and TRBJ2-7; D tentatively fits TRBD1 or TRBD2 (6 bases each). CDR1 is SNHLY, CDR2 FYNNEI, per germline. The CDR3 is 13 residues long. V shed 3 bases and J shed 5 bases, with 11 bases lying between them. The CDR3 loop reads CASSDRGLHEQYF. The CDR3 DNA follows: TGTGCCAGCAGTGACCGGGGGCTCCACGAGCAGTACTTC.

The chain joins TRBV5-8 to TRBJ2-1; D might be TRBD2 (5 bases). The V gene lost 2 bases and the J gene lost 9 bases, with 30 bases spanning the gap. Germline CDR1 reads SGHTS; CDR2 reads YDEGEE. The CDR3 contains 19 residues. The DNA of the CDR3 is TGTGCCAGCAGCTTCCATAGGGCGGGCATAAGCCGATCTTTTAGTGAGCAGTTCTTC. Its protein is CASSFHRAGISRSFSEQFF.